These 25 T cell receptor beta chains share one sample of origin, sequenced in a study of metastatic and nonmetastatic thyroid tumors. Treatment of any kind had been given to no patient before thyroid surgery. TCRdb redid the clone calls on the PCR reads using MiXCR. Of several thousand clones listed, roughly 30% are singletons. Sequenced input: adjacent normal tissue. Source of these receptors: a female donor with papillary thyroid cancer or a benign thyroid nodule (not recorded which). Some clones in this sample may be carry-over from other donors' samples.

By frequency in the sample, this clone is medium-sized. The chain couples TRBV5-6 to TRBJ1-1, with 11 bases aligning to TRBD1. In germline, CDR1 is SGHDT, CDR2 YYEEEE. V lost 4 bases and J lost 1; bases outside the gene matches: 3. The CDR3 extends over 15 amino acids. CDR3 sequence: CASSPDRGQNTEAFF. CDR3 sequence (DNA): TGTGCCAGCAGCCCGGACAGGGGGCAGAACACTGAAGCTTTCTTT.

This clone was observed a few times. The rearrangement joins TRBV6-1 to TRBJ2-7, with TRBD2 identical over 9 bases. V was clipped by 8 bases and J by 3 bases; unmatched bases: 8. The germline gives CDR1 MNHNS, CDR2 SASEGT. The CDR3 totals 14 residues. CDR3 residues: CASDLSGSYYEQYF. CDR3 in DNA: TGTGCCAGCGATCTTAGCGGGAGTTACTACGAGCAGTACTTC.

This clone is large by share. The chain uses TRBV30 and TRBJ1-4; D gene uncertain. The CDR3 length is 13 residues. Trimming removed 4 bases at V and 5 bases at J, with 11 bases between. Germline V gives CDR1 GTSNPN, CDR2 SVGIG (reference sequence). CDR3 loop: CAWKTFPNEKLFF. In nucleotides, the CDR3 is TGTGCCTGGAAAACCTTCCCCAATGAAAAACTGTTTTTT. Using reference TRBV30 and TRBJ1-4 for the parts outside the CDR3, the full variable domain is SQTIHQWPATLVQPVGSPLSLECTVEGTSNPNLYWYRQAAGRGLQLLFYSVGIGQISSEVPQNLSASRPQDRQFILSSKKLLLSDSGFYLCAWKTFPNEKLFFGSGTQLSVL.

Relative to its sample, this clone is medium-sized. The chain joins TRBV7-3 to TRBJ1-2, with D unresolved. The germline V gene encodes CDR1 SGHTA and CDR2 FQGTGA. V lost 5 bases and J lost 4, with 11 bases in between. The CDR3 sequence is 13 residues long. This chain's CDR3 is CASSRDPGYGYTF. CDR3 sequence (DNA): TGTGCCAGCAGCCGTGACCCAGGCTATGGCTACACCTTC.

This clone was counted a few times. This chain uses TRBV2 with TRBJ1-2; D gene unclear. CDR1 and CDR2 from the germline V gene are SNHLY and FYNNEI. V was shortened by 5 bases and J by 9 bases, with 13 bases between the two germline ends. The CDR3 runs 12 residues. CDR3 sequence (DNA): TGTGCCAGCAGTCGGGCGGTTACGCGCTACACCTTC. Its protein is CASSRAVTRYTF.

With regard to this clone: A junction boundary mismatches the germline segment, possibly from a read error. V gene TRBV3-1 combines with J gene TRBJ1-5; possible D gene TRBD1, 6 bases. The germline V gene encodes CDR1 LGHDT and CDR2 YNNKEL (reference sequence). The CDR3 totals 16 residues. The chain's CDR3 is CASRQDFGRGGQPQHF. The CDR3 DNA follows: TGTGCCAGCAGACAAGATTTTGGCAGGGGAGGGCAGCCCCAGCACTTT. Filled out from reference TRBV3-1 and TRBJ1-5, the complete variable domain reads DTAVSQTPKYLVTQMGNDKSIKCEQNLGHDTMYWYKQDSKKFLKIMFSYNNKELIINETVPNRFSPKSPDKAHLNLHINSLELGDSAVYFCASRQDFGRGGQPQHFGDGTRLSIL.

The V and J genes are TRBV5-8 and TRBJ1-2, with D uncertain. V lost 3 bases and J 5 bases, leaving 17 bases between the germline ends. CDR3 length: 15 residues. The V gene's germline CDR1 is SGHTS and CDR2 YDEGEE. The CDR3 region is CASSSDGRLHYGYTF. The CDR3 nucleotides read TGTGCCAGCAGCTCGGACGGCAGACTCCATTATGGCTACACCTTC.

Comment on this clone: Here the CDR3 omits its conserved ending phenylalanine or tryptophan, so a read error is the likely source. The chain uses TRBV12-3 or TRBV12-4 and TRBJ1-1, with D maybe TRBD1 (6 bases). Between the trimmed V and J ends, which lost 5 bases and 1 base, there was a span of 11 bases. The CDR3 is 14 amino acids. The CDR3 protein is CASSIVTGNTEAFI. The CDR3 nucleotides are TGTGCCAGCAGTATAGTGACAGGGAACACTGAAGCTTTCATT.

The chain joins TRBV6-1 to TRBJ1-1, with D perhaps matching TRBD1 (6 bases). Germline V lookup: CDR1 MNHNS, CDR2 SASEGT. The CDR3 totals 14 residues. V was trimmed by 6 bases and J by 3 bases, leaving 14 bases between them. The DNA of the CDR3 is TGTGCCAGCAGACTTACAGGGTTCGACACTGAAGCTTTCTTT. Amino acids: CASRLTGFDTEAFF.

The chain employs TRBV10-2 and TRBJ2-2; D gene ambiguous. The CDR3 is 13 amino acids. CDR1 WSHSY and CDR2 SAAADI come from the germline V gene. Trimming pared 3 bases from V and 3 bases from J, leaving 5 bases between. DNA for the CDR3: TGCGCCAGCAGTGACGTGTACACCGGGGAGCTGTTTTTT. Translated, it gives CASSDVYTGELFF.

The gene calls are TRBV6-1 and TRBJ1-2, with a possible D match to TRBD1 (6 bases). The CDR3 has 14 amino acids. V was shortened by 6 bases and J by 8 bases, with 19 bases between the two germline ends. Germline V gene lookup returns CDR1 MNHNS and CDR2 SASEGT. In DNA form, the CDR3 reads TGTGCCAGCAGAGAGATTCGGGGGGCAACGGGCTACACCTTC. Amino acid sequence: CASREIRGATGYTF.

The rearrangement links TRBV3-1 to TRBJ2-7; no clear D. Germline V gene sequence: CDR1 LGHDT, CDR2 YNNKEL (reference sequence). V lost 0 bases, J lost 2 bases, and 17 bases lay in between. The CDR3 contains 17 residues. CDR3 region: CASSQDNAGHVPYEQYF. Written as DNA, the CDR3 is TGTGCCAGCAGCCAAGATAATGCAGGCCACGTACCCTACGAGCAGTACTTC.

The chain employs TRBV20-1 and TRBJ2-7; D might be TRBD2 (5 bases). CDR3 size: 12 residues. Trimming pared 1 base from V and 2 bases from J, leaving 6 bases between. CDR1 DFQATT and CDR2 SNEGSKA come from the germline V gene (reference sequence). The CDR3 region has the DNA TGCAGTGCTAGAGGGGAGACCTACGAGCAGTACTTC. It translates to CSARGETYEQYF.

This chain links TRBV18 with TRBJ1-1, with D tentatively TRBD1 (6 bases). Trimming removed 3 bases from V and 4 bases from J, with 12 bases in between. Germline V gives CDR1 KGHSH, CDR2 LQKENI. The CDR3 contains 14 residues. The CDR3 here is CASSPAGGGTEAFF. As DNA, the CDR3 is TGTGCCAGCTCACCGGCCGGAGGGGGCACTGAAGCTTTCTTT.

This chain joins TRBV7-6 and TRBJ1-3; D ambiguous. The germline V gene encodes CDR1 SGHVS and CDR2 FNYEAQ. V gave up 1 base and J gave up 0 bases, with 10 bases separating them. The CDR3 runs to 16 residues. The CDR3 nucleotides read TGTGCCAGCAGCTTAGAGGCCGGGAGCTCTGGAAACACCATATATTTT. This sequence encodes CASSLEAGSSGNTIYF.

This clone was observed a few times. The chain has TRBV2 and TRBJ1-5; D unresolved. There are 15 residues in the CDR3. Trimming shortened V by 3 bases and J by 0 bases, and 9 bases separated the two germline ends. CDR1 and CDR2 from the germline V gene are SNHLY and FYNNEI. CDR3 DNA: TGTGCCAGCAGTGAGCCCAGGACTAGCAATCAGCCCCAGCATTTT. It yields the protein CASSEPRTSNQPQHF.

The V call is TRBV30, the J call TRBJ2-5; TRBD1 matches at 7 bases. V lost 4 bases, J lost 1 base, and 6 bases stayed unmatched. The CDR3 length is 14 residues. Looked up from germline, CDR1 is GTSNPN and CDR2 is SVGIG (reference sequence). CDR3 amino acids: CAWNRGPLQETQYF. The CDR3 DNA is TGTGCCTGGAACAGGGGCCCGCTCCAAGAGACCCAGTACTTC.

This clone has ten or more counts. Possible read error: a much larger clone is one base away. Other DNA sequences of this sample code for an identical CDR3. The chain links TRBV18 to TRBJ2-2, with D uncertain. Germline assignment: CDR1 KGHSH and CDR2 LQKENI. The CDR3 covers 16 residues. The CDR3 DNA reads as TGTGCCAGCTCCCCACCGTTAGATAGCAACACCGGGGAGCTGTTTTTT. It translates to CASSPPLDSNTGELFF.

This clone has more than one count but fewer than ten. This chain links TRBV28 with TRBJ1-2; possibly TRBD1 for D (5 bases). The CDR3 consists of 14 residues. CDR1 is MDHEN and CDR2 is SYDVKM in the germline V gene. Trimming cost V 3 bases and J 4 bases, with 12 bases left between them. The CDR3 is CASSLGGEGYGYTF. In DNA form, the CDR3 reads TGTGCCAGCAGTTTGGGGGGGGAGGGCTATGGCTACACCTTC.

The J gene is TRBJ1-2, the V gene TRBV5-1; TRBD1 matches at 8 bases. The V segment lost 0 bases and the J segment 2 bases; nucleotides outside the gene matches: 0. Germline V CDR1 and CDR2: SGHRS, YFSETQ. CDR3 length: 14 residues. This CDR3 reads CASSLGDRNYGYTF. Written as DNA, the CDR3 is TGCGCCAGCAGCTTGGGGGACAGGAACTATGGCTACACCTTC.

The chain is built from TRBV6-1 and TRBJ2-1, with TRBD2 matching 10 bases. Germline lookup yields CDR1 MNHNS and CDR2 SASEGT. V trimming: 7 bases; J trimming: 9 bases; junction bases outside the gene matches: 6. The CDR3 is made up of 13 amino acids. CDR3 DNA sequence: TGTGCCAGCATGGAGTTAGCGGGAGGTGAGCAGTTCTTC. This translates into CASMELAGGEQFF.

Sample share makes this clone medium-sized. The V gene is TRBV7-3, the J gene TRBJ1-1; D remains ambiguous. V was shortened by 1 base and J by 0 bases, with 9 bases between the two germline ends. Germline CDR1 is SGHTA and CDR2 is FQGTGA. This CDR3 comprises 15 residues. CDR3 sequence reads: CASSLSGPMNTEAFF. The CDR3 DNA reads TGTGCCAGCAGCTTAAGTGGCCCAATGAACACTGAAGCTTTCTTT.

The chain recombines TRBV5-5 with TRBJ1-1; D is ambiguous. The V gene lost 0 bases and the J gene lost 1 base, with 4 bases spanning the gap. The CDR3 contains 13 residues. Germline loops: CDR1 SGHKS, CDR2 YYEKEE (reference sequence). This chain's CDR3 is CASSLVPNTEAFF. CDR3 nucleotide sequence: TGTGCCAGCAGCTTGGTACCGAACACTGAAGCTTTCTTT.

The chain employs TRBV11-2 and TRBJ2-2; tentatively, D is TRBD1 (6 bases). This CDR3 is 17 amino acids long. Germline values: CDR1 SGHAT, CDR2 FQNNGV. Trimming pared 0 bases from V and 5 bases from J, leaving 16 bases between. CDR3 residues: CASSLDLVGASTGELFF. The DNA of the CDR3 is TGTGCCAGCAGCTTAGATCTTGTGGGGGCAAGTACCGGGGAGCTGTTTTTT. Full variable domain (remainder filled in from reference TRBV11-2 and TRBJ2-2): EAGVAQSPRYKIIEKRQSVAFWCNPISGHATLYWYQQILGQGPKLLIQFQNNGVVDDSQLPKDRFSAERLKGVDSTLKIQPAKLEDSAVYLCASSLDLVGASTGELFFGEGSRLTVL.

This chain joins TRBV19 and TRBJ2-3; D perhaps matches TRBD2 (6 bases). The CDR3 contains 14 residues. In germline, CDR1 is LNHDA, CDR2 SQIVND (reference sequence). V was pared by 9 bases and J by 1 base, with 14 bases between. The CDR3: CASSFVAGTDTQYF. The CDR3 DNA reads as TGTGCCAGCAGTTTTGTAGCGGGCACAGATACGCAGTATTTT.